This record looks at one T cell receptor beta chain sequence and its context. The entry originates in a study of cytomegalovirus exposure and HLA in healthy donors. Germline V gene lookup returns CDR1 MNHNY and CDR2 SVGAGI (reference sequence). The germline V and J ends were trimmed by 6 bases and 1 base, with 13 bases remaining between them. The CDR3 loop spans 14 amino acids. The PCR had 60 Vbeta and 13 Jbeta primers. Profiled with immunoSEQ multiplex PCR; TCRdb holds only in-frame clones, not every one. The table records some 190,000 clones, 80% to 90% of them present only once. The sequenced sample was PBMCs. This receptor was identified in a man aged 25-40 years in good health and CMV-seronegative. V is TRBV6-6 and J is TRBJ2-7; D remains ambiguous. The CDR3 DNA reads TGTGCCAGCAGGCAAACCTACTTATCCTACGAGCAGTACTTC. Translating it yields CASRQTYLSYEQYF.